Listed here are 14 T cell receptor beta chains from one sample, sequenced in a study of early T cells in non-severe SARS-CoV-2 infection. MiXCR, run by TCRdb on the 5' RACE reads, gives a single entry per CDR3 protein. The table lists 75,000 to 100,000 distinct CDR3 sequences, around 16% of them singletons, with about 1.3% in the top ten. Sequenced material: whole blood. The receptors here all came from an adult who was a healthcare worker with PCR-confirmed SARS-CoV-2 infection or an uninfected control (not recorded which).

The chain links TRBV5-1 to TRBJ2-5, with a weak D call TRBD1 (5 bases). The ends were cut back, 2 bases at V and 1 base at J, with 9 bases in the middle. From germline, CDR1 is SGHRS and CDR2 YFSETQ. The CDR3 extends over 14 amino acids. The CDR3 sequence is CASSLWGPQETQYF. The CDR3 region has the DNA TGCGCCAGCAGCTTATGGGGCCCCCAAGAGACCCAGTACTTC.

This clonotype was detected only a few times. The rearrangement uses TRBV6-2 or TRBV6-3 and TRBJ2-5, with 10 nucleotides matching TRBD1. CDR1 and CDR2 (germline): MNHEY, SVGEGT. The CDR3 spans 16 residues. The V segment lost 7 bases and the J segment 2 bases; nucleotides outside the gene matches: 10. For the CDR3, the DNA is TGTGCCAGCAAGCGGGACAGGGGATATTCTCAAGAGACCCAGTACTTC. Protein sequence: CASKRDRGYSQETQYF.

The V call is TRBV28, the J call TRBJ2-1; TRBD1 matches 7 bases. The CDR3 covers 15 residues. Per the germline V gene, CDR1 is MDHEN and CDR2 is SYDVKM. V lost 3 bases to trimming and J lost 6 bases; unmatched junction nucleotides: 8. The CDR3 sequence: CASSFTGEISNEQFF. CDR3 bases: TGTGCCAGCAGTTTCACAGGGGAAATTAGCAATGAGCAGTTCTTC.

This clonotype has only a few counts. V usage is TRBV12-3 or TRBV12-4 and J usage is TRBJ1-2; 10 nucleotides align to TRBD1. J gave up 7 bases and V 6 bases, and 5 bases lay outside the gene matches. The CDR3 spans 13 residues. The chain's CDR3 is CASSPRTGGGYTF. In nucleotides, the CDR3 is TGTGCCAGCAGCCCCCGGACAGGGGGTGGCTACACCTTC.

This clonotype was counted only a few times. This rearrangement joins TRBV18 to TRBJ2-7; TRBD2 might be the D (6 bases). This CDR3 contains 17 residues. V lost 1 base, J lost 3 bases, and 19 bases lay in between. Germline CDR1 is KGHSH and CDR2 is LQKENI. The CDR3 region is CASSPRASGLALYEQYF. The CDR3 nucleotides read TGTGCCAGCTCACCACGTGCCTCGGGACTTGCCCTCTACGAGCAGTACTTC. The complete variable domain, with remaining parts taken from reference TRBV18 and TRBJ2-7, reads NAGVMQNPRHLVRRRGQEARLRCSPMKGHSHVYWYRQLPEEGLKFMVYLQKENIIDESGMPKERFSAEFPKEGPSILRIQQVVRGDSAAYFCASSPRASGLALYEQYFGPGTRLTVT.

This chain connects TRBV28 to TRBJ2-3; TRBD1 might be the D (5 bases). Germline CDR1 reads MDHEN; CDR2 reads SYDVKM. CDR3 length: 14 amino acids. With 6 bases removed from V and 0 bases from J, the gap between germline ends came to 10 bases. The CDR3 nucleotides read TGTGCCAGCAGGACAGTTGGTAGCACAGATACGCAGTATTTT. Translating it yields CASRTVGSTDTQYF.

This clonotype was observed a handful of times. This chain joins TRBV21-1 and TRBJ2-5; the table's D call, TRBD1, has no DNA check behind it. TRBV21-1 is a pseudogene. The CDR3 length is 14 residues. CDR3 amino acids: CASSKGQGVETQYF. CDR3 nucleotide sequence: TGTGCCAGCAGCAAGGGACAGGGAGTAGAGACCCAGTACTTC.

CDR3 nucleotide sequence: TGTGCCTGGAGTAGTCAGAACTACGAGCAGTACTTC. Translated: CAWSSQNYEQYF. The rearrangement links TRBV30 to TRBJ2-7; D gene ambiguous. Germline V gene sequence: CDR1 GTSNPN, CDR2 SVGIG (reference sequence). The CDR3 covers 12 residues. The V gene lost 2 bases and the J gene lost 3 bases, with 8 bases spanning the gap.

This clonotype was seen a few times. The CDR3 region is CASSSTPSVHEQYF. The CDR3 nucleotides read TGTGCCAGCAGCTCTACCCCCAGCGTACACGAGCAGTACTTC. The chain carries TRBV7-9 and TRBJ2-7; D not resolved. This CDR3 region has 14 residues. The V gene lost 4 bases and the J gene lost 5 bases, with 15 bases spanning the gap. Germline CDR1 is SEHNR and CDR2 is FQNEAQ (reference sequence). The whole variable domain, filled in from reference TRBV7-9 and TRBJ2-7, reads DTGVSQNPRHKITKRGQNVTFRCDPISEHNRLYWYRQTLGQGPEFLTYFQNEAQLEKSRLLSDRFSAERPKGSFSTLEIQRTEQGDSAMYLCASSSTPSVHEQYFGPGTRLTVT.

This clonotype was seen a handful of times. The chain has TRBV7-9 and TRBJ2-1, with a weak D call TRBD2 (6 bases). V was trimmed by 5 bases and J by 9 bases, leaving 20 bases between them. The CDR3 contains 15 residues. Germline assignment: CDR1 SEHNR and CDR2 FQNEAQ (reference sequence). CDR3 sequence: CASSPRGPMGGEQFF. As DNA, the CDR3 is TGTGCCAGCAGCCCGCGGGGCCCAATGGGGGGTGAGCAGTTCTTC. Full variable domain (outside the CDR3, taken from reference TRBV7-9 and TRBJ2-1): DTGVSQNPRHKITKRGQNVTFRCDPISEHNRLYWYRQTLGQGPEFLTYFQNEAQLEKSRLLSDRFSAERPKGSFSTLEIQRTEQGDSAMYLCASSPRGPMGGEQFFGPGTRLTVL.

In this sample, this clonotype turned up many times. This chain uses TRBV13 with TRBJ1-1; D is ambiguous. Trimming removed 4 bases from V and 0 bases from J, with 6 bases in between. The CDR3 is 13 residues long. The germline CDR1 and CDR2 sequences are PRHDT and FYEKMQ (reference sequence). The CDR3 spells CASSSGMNTEAFF. CDR3 nucleotide sequence: TGTGCCAGCAGCTCTGGGATGAACACTGAAGCTTTCTTT.

This clonotype came up a few times. The gene calls are TRBV12-3 or TRBV12-4 and TRBJ1-5, with TRBD1 as a possible D gene (6 bases). Deletions cut 3 bases from V and 5 bases from J, with 20 bases between. The CDR3 consists of 17 residues. The CDR3 region is CASSFGGGLRSDQPQHF. The CDR3 DNA is TGTGCCAGCAGTTTTGGGGGGGGGCTCCGGTCGGATCAGCCCCAGCATTTT.

This chain uses TRBV28 with TRBJ2-2, with unresolved D. V was pared by 8 bases and J by 0 bases, with 4 bases between. This CDR3 has 12 amino acids. Germline lookup yields CDR1 MDHEN and CDR2 SYDVKM. CDR3 coding DNA: TGTGCCAGCCACACGAACACCGGGGAGCTGTTTTTT. Its translation: CASHTNTGELFF.

CDR3 coding DNA: TGCGCCAGCAGCCAGGGTTTGAACACTGAAGCTTTCTTT. Translating it yields CASSQGLNTEAFF. The chain is built from TRBV10-1 and TRBJ1-1, with D perhaps matching TRBD1 (5 bases). Germline V gene sequence: CDR1 WNHNN, CDR2 SYGVQD (reference sequence). The CDR3 runs to 13 residues. V lost 6 bases and J 0 bases, leaving 8 bases between the germline ends.